Given below is one T cell receptor beta chain in context. Trimming shortened V by 5 bases and J by 7 bases, and 19 bases separated the two germline ends. CDR3 length equals 14 residues. Germline CDR1 and CDR2: SGHDT and YYEEEE. These data originate in a study of T cells in Graves' hyperthyroidism and ophthalmopathy. The investigators amplified TCR beta CDR3 regions from RNA transcripts. The HTBI primer set was used in a first-round RT-PCR of the TCR CDR3. TCRdb recomputed calls from the multiplex PCR reads with MiXCR, one row per CDR3 protein. The top ten clones hold 15% to 17% of a sample with 600,000 to 750,000 distinct CDR3 sequences, about 18% of them seen once. Clinicians diagnosed patients from clinical symptoms, serum thyroxine and TRAb, thyroid ultrasound and orbital computed tomography.

Sample: blood. This sequence originates from a man aged 50 or older with Graves' hyperthyroidism. This sequence joins TRBV5-6 and TRBJ2-7; D not certain. CDR3 region: CASRIIGSLGEQYF. The CDR3 DNA reads as TGTGCCAGCAGAATAATCGGGTCTTTAGGAGAGCAGTACTTC.